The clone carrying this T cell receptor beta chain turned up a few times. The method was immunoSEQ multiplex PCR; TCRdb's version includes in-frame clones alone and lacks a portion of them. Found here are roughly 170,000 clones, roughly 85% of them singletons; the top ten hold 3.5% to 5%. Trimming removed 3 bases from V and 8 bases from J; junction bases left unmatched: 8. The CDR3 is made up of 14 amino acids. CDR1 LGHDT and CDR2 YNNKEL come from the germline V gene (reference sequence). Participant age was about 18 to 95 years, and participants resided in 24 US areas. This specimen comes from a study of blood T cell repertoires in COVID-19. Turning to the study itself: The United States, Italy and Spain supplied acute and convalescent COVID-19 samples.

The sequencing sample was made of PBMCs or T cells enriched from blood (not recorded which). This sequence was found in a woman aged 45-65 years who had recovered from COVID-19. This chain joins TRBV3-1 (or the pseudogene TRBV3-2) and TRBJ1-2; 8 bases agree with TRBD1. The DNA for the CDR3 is TGTGCCAGCAGCCACACGACAGGGGCTGTGGGCTACACCTTC. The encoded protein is CASSHTTGAVGYTF.